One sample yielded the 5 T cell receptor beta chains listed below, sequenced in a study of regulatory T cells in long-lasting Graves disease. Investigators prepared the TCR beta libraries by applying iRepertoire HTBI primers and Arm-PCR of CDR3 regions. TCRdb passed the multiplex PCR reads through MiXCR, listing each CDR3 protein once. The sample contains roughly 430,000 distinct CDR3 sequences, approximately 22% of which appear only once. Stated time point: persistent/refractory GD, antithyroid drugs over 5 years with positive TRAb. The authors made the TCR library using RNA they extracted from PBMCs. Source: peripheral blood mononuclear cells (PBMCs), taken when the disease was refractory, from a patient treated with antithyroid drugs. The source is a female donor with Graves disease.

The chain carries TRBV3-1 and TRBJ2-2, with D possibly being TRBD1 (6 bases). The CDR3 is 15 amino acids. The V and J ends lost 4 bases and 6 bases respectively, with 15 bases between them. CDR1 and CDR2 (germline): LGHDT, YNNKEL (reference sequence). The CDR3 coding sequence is TGTGCCAGCAGCCTCCAGGGGCAGGTGGCCGGGGAGCTGTTTTTT. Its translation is CASSLQGQVAGELFF.

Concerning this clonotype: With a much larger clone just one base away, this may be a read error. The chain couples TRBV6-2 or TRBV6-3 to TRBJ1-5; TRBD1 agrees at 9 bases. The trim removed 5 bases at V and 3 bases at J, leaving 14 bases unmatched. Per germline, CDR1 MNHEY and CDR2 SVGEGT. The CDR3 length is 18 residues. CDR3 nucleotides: TGTGCCAGCAGTCCCTCGGGACAGGGTTTTCGTCCCAATCAGCCCCAGCATTTT. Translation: CASSPSGQGFRPNQPQHF.

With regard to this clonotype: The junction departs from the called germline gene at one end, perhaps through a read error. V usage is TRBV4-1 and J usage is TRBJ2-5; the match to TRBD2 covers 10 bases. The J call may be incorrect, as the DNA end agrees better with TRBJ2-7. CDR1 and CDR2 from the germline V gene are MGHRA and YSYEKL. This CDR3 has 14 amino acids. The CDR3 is CAGSHRTSGYEQYF. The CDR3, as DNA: TGCGCCGGCAGCCATAGGACTAGCGGTTACGAGCAGTACTTC.

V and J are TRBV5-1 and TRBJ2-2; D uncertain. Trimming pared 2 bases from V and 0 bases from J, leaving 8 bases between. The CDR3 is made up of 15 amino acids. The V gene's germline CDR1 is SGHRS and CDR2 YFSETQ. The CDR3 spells CASSLSPTNTGELFF. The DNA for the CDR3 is TGCGCCAGCAGCTTATCCCCGACGAACACCGGGGAGCTGTTTTTT.

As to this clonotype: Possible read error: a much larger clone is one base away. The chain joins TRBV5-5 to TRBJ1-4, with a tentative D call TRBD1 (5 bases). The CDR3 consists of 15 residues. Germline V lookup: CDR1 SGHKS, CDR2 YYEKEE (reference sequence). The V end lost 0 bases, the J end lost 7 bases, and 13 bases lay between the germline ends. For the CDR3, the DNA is TGTGCCAGCAGCTTGGCCCACGGGGACGGTGAAAAACTGTTTTTT. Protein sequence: CASSLAHGDGEKLFF.